A single sample is the source of the 23 T cell receptor beta chains below, sequenced in a study of CD8 T cells in ankylosing spondylitis. Each CDR3 protein is one row after TCRdb ran MiXCR on the 5' RACE reads. The profile shows 300,000 to 400,000 distinct CDR3 sequences, approximately 14% of them singletons. Sequenced input: blood, either unsorted or a sorted T cell fraction (not recorded which). These receptors were collected from a male donor with ankylosing spondylitis or in good health (not recorded which).

The chain uses TRBV12-3 or TRBV12-4 and TRBJ1-6, with D uncertain. V was trimmed by 1 base and J by 13 bases, leaving 11 bases between them. The CDR3 consists of 13 residues. Here the CDR3 reads CASSLEVLTPLHF. CDR3 bases: TGTGCCAGCAGTTTAGAGGTTTTGACCCCCCTCCACTTT.

V gene TRBV6-1 combines with J gene TRBJ1-4; D is unclear. The CDR3 sequence is 12 residues long. V was clipped by 0 bases and J by 8 bases, with 4 bases between them. The V gene's germline CDR1 is MNHNS and CDR2 SASEGT. CDR3 amino acids: CASSEAREKLFF. The CDR3 bases are TGTGCCAGCAGTGAAGCGCGGGAAAAACTGTTTTTT.

V is TRBV5-1 and J is TRBJ2-7; no reliable D call. With 0 bases removed from V and 3 bases from J, the gap between germline ends came to 10 bases. CDR1 and CDR2 from the germline V gene are SGHRS and YFSETQ. The length of the CDR3 is 14 residues. This chain's CDR3 is CASSLGVSVYEQYF. The CDR3 DNA follows: TGCGCCAGCAGCTTGGGGGTCAGTGTCTACGAGCAGTACTTC. Filled out from reference TRBV5-1 and TRBJ2-7, the complete variable domain reads KAGVTQTPRYLIKTRGQQVTLSCSPISGHRSVSWYQQTPGQGLQFLFEYFSETQRNKGNFPGRFSGRQFSNSRSEMNVSTLELGDSALYLCASSLGVSVYEQYFGPGTRLTVT.

The chain employs TRBV6-1 and TRBJ1-3; TRBD1 agrees at 8 bases. V lost 5 bases, J lost 0 bases, and 3 bases stayed unmatched. The germline V gene encodes CDR1 MNHNS and CDR2 SASEGT. The CDR3 is 15 residues long. This CDR3 is CASSTDRVSGNTIYF. CDR3 DNA sequence: TGTGCCAGCAGTACGGACAGGGTCTCTGGAAACACCATATATTTT.

The chain links TRBV15 to TRBJ2-1, with 10 bases fitting TRBD2. The germline V gene has CDR1 LNHNV and CDR2 YYDKDF (reference sequence). The CDR3 is made up of 16 amino acids. Trimming removed 1 base from V and 6 bases from J; junction bases left unmatched: 6. This chain's CDR3 is CATSRGPAGGSNEQFF. The CDR3 region has the DNA TGTGCCACCAGCAGAGGCCCAGCGGGAGGGTCCAATGAGCAGTTCTTC.

The chain combines TRBV12-3 or TRBV12-4 with TRBJ2-3, with 10 bases that match TRBD2. This CDR3 spans 15 amino acids. The V segment lost 6 bases and the J segment 2 bases; nucleotides outside the gene matches: 5. The CDR3 nucleotides are TGTGCCAGCAGAAACGGACTAGCGGTCACAGATACGCAGTATTTT. Amino acid sequence: CASRNGLAVTDTQYF.

This chain joins TRBV20-1 and TRBJ1-2; D is perhaps TRBD1 (5 bases). V was clipped by 6 bases and J by 6 bases, with 14 bases between them. Germline CDR1 and CDR2: DFQATT and SNEGSKA (reference sequence). This CDR3 region has 12 residues. Here the CDR3 DNA reads TGCAGTGCGAGACGAGGGGCCGATGGCTACACCTTC. Amino acids: CSARRGADGYTF.

CDR3 protein: CASSLDRAAYEQYF. The CDR3 nucleotides read TGCGCCAGCAGCTTGGACAGGGCTGCCTACGAGCAGTACTTC. This chain connects TRBV5-1 to TRBJ2-7, with a weak D call TRBD1 (6 bases). With 0 bases removed from V and 2 bases from J, the gap between germline ends came to 9 bases. CDR1 and CDR2 from the germline V gene are SGHRS and YFSETQ. This CDR3 is 14 amino acids long.

This clonotype was counted a few times. The chain employs TRBV7-8 and TRBJ1-1; tentative D call: TRBD1 (6 bases). The germline gives CDR1 SGHVS, CDR2 FQNEAQ. V was pared by 1 base and J by 4 bases, with 10 bases between. This CDR3 has 14 residues. In nucleotides, the CDR3 is TGTGCCAGCAGCTTAGGGTCAGGGGCCACTGAAGCTTTCTTT. Translated, it gives CASSLGSGATEAFF.

The chain is built from TRBV7-9 and TRBJ2-7; 7 positions agree with TRBD1. V shed 2 bases and J 3 bases; nucleotides not matched to a gene: 4. This CDR3 comprises 14 residues. Germline V gene sequence: CDR1 SEHNR, CDR2 FQNEAQ (reference sequence). The CDR3 nucleotides read TGTGCCAGCAGCTTATCCCGGGACAGCTACGAGCAGTACTTC. This encodes CASSLSRDSYEQYF.

The chain combines TRBV10-3 with TRBJ2-3; D tentatively reads TRBD1 or TRBD2 (5 bases each). V gave up 10 bases and J gave up 2 bases, with 10 bases separating them. The CDR3 contains 12 residues. In germline, CDR1 is ENHRY, CDR2 SYGVKD. In nucleotides, the CDR3 is TGTGCCACCCGGGGCCCCACAGATACGCAGTATTTT. It yields the protein CATRGPTDTQYF.

In this sample, this clonotype turned up many times. The V and J genes are TRBV11-2 and TRBJ2-7; D possibly corresponds to TRBD1 (6 bases). The CDR3 extends over 13 amino acids. Germline loops: CDR1 SGHAT, CDR2 FQNNGV. V was cut by 5 bases and J by 1 base, with 9 bases left in between. The CDR3 region has the DNA TGTGCCAGCAGCCGGGACATTTCCTACGAGCAGTACTTC. This encodes CASSRDISYEQYF.

This chain uses TRBV4-1 with TRBJ1-3, with TRBD1 as a possible D gene (5 bases). The germline V gene encodes CDR1 MGHRA and CDR2 YSYEKL. The germline V and J ends were trimmed by 4 bases and 8 bases, with 18 bases remaining between them. The CDR3 runs 15 residues. CDR3 DNA sequence: TGCGCCAGCAGCCCGTTAGGTTTGGCGGGGGACACCATATATTTT. Translation gives CASSPLGLAGDTIYF.

The chain links TRBV3-1 to TRBJ1-1, with D possibly matching TRBD1 (5 bases). Germline CDR1 is LGHDT and CDR2 is YNNKEL (reference sequence). The CDR3 runs to 12 residues. V lost 7 bases to trimming and J lost 7 bases, with 13 bases between them. The CDR3 nucleotides are TGTGCCAGCACCGGGGGAGGGATTGAAGCTTTCTTT. Encoded protein: CASTGGGIEAFF.

The V call is TRBV12-3 or TRBV12-4, the J call TRBJ1-1, with D hard to call. Trimming cost V 3 bases and J 4 bases, with 6 bases left between them. This CDR3 is 12 amino acids long. The CDR3 coding sequence is TGTGCCAGCAGTTTTTTAGCCACTGAAGCTTTCTTT. It encodes CASSFLATEAFF.

This clonotype was detected many times. The rearrangement joins TRBV5-1 to TRBJ2-3; 9 nucleotides align to TRBD2. V trimming: 2 bases; J trimming: 5 bases; junction bases outside the gene matches: 15. The CDR3 loop spans 18 amino acids. Germline V lookup: CDR1 SGHRS, CDR2 YFSETQ. The CDR3 bases are TGCGCCAGCAGCTTACTAGCGGCGGGGGGGCCTGTCGAAGATACGCAGTATTTT. As protein: CASSLLAAGGPVEDTQYF.

This clonotype showed up just a few times. The chain employs TRBV5-1 and TRBJ1-6; the match to TRBD1 covers 9 bases. Per the germline V gene, CDR1 is SGHRS and CDR2 is YFSETQ. The CDR3 covers 16 residues. V lost 4 bases, J lost 5 bases, and 7 bases stayed unmatched. The CDR3 reads CASSPRDRGDNSPLHF. The CDR3 DNA sequence: TGCGCCAGCAGCCCGAGAGACAGGGGGGATAATTCACCCCTCCACTTT.

This clonotype turned up a few times. This rearrangement joins TRBV5-5 to TRBJ2-3, with D unclear. The CDR3 spans 16 residues. CDR1 and CDR2 from the germline V gene are SGHKS and YYEKEE (reference sequence). With 1 base removed from V and 1 base from J, the gap between germline ends came to 13 bases. CDR3 in DNA: TGTGCCAGCAGCTTGCTATTCGCGGCCCGCACAGATACGCAGTATTTT. Translation gives CASSLLFAARTDTQYF.

The rearrangement links TRBV20-1 to TRBJ2-7, with a weak D call TRBD1 (6 bases). This CDR3 region has 14 residues. Trimming pared 3 bases from V and 2 bases from J, leaving 14 bases between. In germline, CDR1 is DFQATT, CDR2 SNEGSKA (reference sequence). CDR3 nucleotide sequence: TGCAGTGCTAGGGTACAGGGCGGGCCCTACGAGCAGTACTTC. Its protein is CSARVQGGPYEQYF.

In DNA, the CDR3 is TGTGCCAGCAGCGTAGAAACCGGGAGGGTGGATACGCAGTATTTT. It specifies CASSVETGRVDTQYF. The chain is built from TRBV9 and TRBJ2-3, with 8 bases aligning to TRBD2. CDR3 size: 15 residues. Germline CDR1 SGDLS, CDR2 YYNGEE. The ends lost 0 bases at V and 6 bases at J; junction bases unmatched: 6.

The chain employs TRBV27 and TRBJ2-5; D may be TRBD2 (6 bases). The germline gives CDR1 MNHEY, CDR2 SMNVEV (reference sequence). V was clipped by 5 bases and J by 9 bases, with 22 bases between them. The CDR3 spans 15 residues. CDR3 nucleotides: TGTGCCAGCAGTCGACTGGGGACTGAGCCTCAGGCCCAGTACTTC. Its protein is CASSRLGTEPQAQYF.

This clonotype was counted a few times. V usage is TRBV12-3 or TRBV12-4 and J usage is TRBJ2-1, with TRBD2 identical over 9 bases. This CDR3 is 16 amino acids long. V lost 6 bases and J lost 10; bases outside the gene matches: 16. CDR3 protein: CASSLTLGGGVWEQFF. For the CDR3, the DNA is TGTGCCAGCAGCCTAACCCTTGGCGGGGGGGTATGGGAGCAGTTCTTC.

The chain has TRBV29-1 and TRBJ1-1; 12 bases are shared with TRBD1. Germline V gives CDR1 SQVTM, CDR2 ANQGSEA. This CDR3 is 11 amino acids long. The ends lost 4 bases at V and 9 bases at J; junction bases unmatched: 0. CDR3 loop: CSVGDRGQAFF. In DNA, the CDR3 is TGCAGCGTTGGGGACAGGGGGCAAGCTTTCTTT. The full variable domain, with the rest looked up from reference TRBV29-1 and TRBJ1-1, is SAVISQKPSRDICQRGTSLTIQCQVDSQVTMMFWYRQQPGQSLTLIATANQGSEATYESGFVIDKFPISRPNLTFSTLTVSNMSPEDSSIYLCSVGDRGQAFFGQGTRLTVV.